One and the same sample provided the 13 T cell receptor beta chains below, sequenced in a study of CD4 T cells in relation to SARS-CoV-2 and coronaviruses (dated by TCRdb to 2020 to 2022). These TCRs are of unknown antigen specificity. The library was prepared using the immunoSEQ multiplex PCR assay. Drawn from immuneACCESS, this table holds only the in-frame rearrangements with V and J called that TCRdb kept. Clones are partly lost; checked studies trace under half to an unresolved V gene and leave the rest unexplained. The table for this sample lists around 20,000 clones; over 65% of them were counted only once. 9.5% to 12% of the sample is held by the ten biggest clonotypes. CD4+ T cells from unexposed donors were collected before the COVID-19 pandemic (2011-2018). The EasySep CD4+ T cell isolation kit was used to isolate CD4+ T cells once the cultures had run for roughly 9 days. The sequencing sample was made of CD4+ T cells from PBMCs, cultured in vitro. These receptors were collected from a human donor in good health.

This chain uses TRBV5-1 with TRBJ1-2; tentative D call: TRBD1 (5 bases). V lost 5 bases, J lost 10 bases, and 18 bases lay in between. The CDR3 runs 13 residues. In germline, CDR1 is SGHRS, CDR2 YFSETQ. The CDR3 bases are TGCGCCAGCAGTACGGGCTCCGGGACTGACTACACCTTC. Translation: CASSTGSGTDYTF. Using reference TRBV5-1 and TRBJ1-2 for the parts outside the CDR3, the full variable domain is KAGVTQTPRYLIKTRGQQVTLSCSPISGHRSVSWYQQTPGQGLQFLFEYFSETQRNKGNFPGRFSGRQFSNSRSEMNVSTLELGDSALYLCASSTGSGTDYTFGSGTRLTVV.

The V gene is TRBV3-1 (or the pseudogene TRBV3-2), the J gene TRBJ1-4; 9 bases line up with TRBD1. CDR1 and CDR2 (germline): LGHDT, YNNKEL (reference sequence). This CDR3 is 16 amino acids long. The J segment lost 8 bases and the V segment lost 5 bases, leaving 12 bases of the junction unmatched. Written as DNA, the CDR3 is TGTGCCAGCAGCGGACCCACAGGGGGCGTTGGAGAAAAACTGTTTTTT. Amino acid sequence: CASSGPTGGVGEKLFF.

The chain recombines TRBV5-4 with TRBJ2-7; 11 bases line up with TRBD2. This CDR3 comprises 15 residues. After removal of 3 bases from V and 2 bases from J, the junction contained 4 bases not matched to a gene. Per germline, CDR1 SGHNT and CDR2 YYREEE (reference sequence). CDR3 coding DNA: TGTGCCAGCAGCTCGACTAGCGGGACCCCCTACGAGCAGTACTTC. Translated: CASSSTSGTPYEQYF.

The chain combines TRBV12-3 or TRBV12-4 with TRBJ2-7; no clear D. The CDR3 is made up of 11 amino acids. V lost 3 bases, J lost 3 bases, and 3 bases lay in between. This chain's CDR3 is CASSFDYEQYF. The CDR3 DNA reads as TGTGCCAGCAGTTTTGACTACGAGCAGTACTTC.

This clone has only a few counts. The chain is built from TRBV7-3 and TRBJ2-1; D is ambiguous. CDR1 and CDR2 from the germline V gene are SGHTA and FQGTGA. V was cut by 5 bases and J by 7 bases, with 18 bases left in between. The CDR3 has 15 amino acids. The DNA of the CDR3 is TGTGCCAGCAGCCCCCAGCGCAGTGGAGTTAATGAGCAGTTCTTC. This gives the protein CASSPQRSGVNEQFF. Based on the CDR3 plus reference TRBV7-3 and TRBJ2-1, the full variable domain is GAGVSQTPSNKVTEKGKYVELRCDPISGHTALYWYRQSLGQGPEFLIYFQGTGAADDSGLPNDRFFAVRPEGSVSTLKIQRTERGDSAVYLCASSPQRSGVNEQFFGPGTRLTVL.

This clone was seen just once. The V call is TRBV7-6, the J call TRBJ1-1; D is undetermined. Germline values: CDR1 SGHVS, CDR2 FNYEAQ. Between the trimmed V and J ends, which lost 5 bases and 5 bases, there was a span of 6 bases. This CDR3 is 11 amino acids long. This CDR3 reads CASSTTTEAFF. The CDR3, as DNA: TGTGCCAGCAGCACCACTACTGAAGCTTTCTTT.

This clone was seen just once. V gene TRBV7-2 combines with J gene TRBJ1-1, with D tentatively TRBD1 (5 bases). The CDR3 length is 16 residues. Germline V CDR1 and CDR2: SGHTA, FQGNSA. V gave up 4 bases and J gave up 7 bases, with 22 bases separating them. The CDR3 loop reads CASSSPRLGVIGEAFF. Here the CDR3 DNA reads TGTGCCAGCAGCTCACCCCGTTTGGGGGTGATTGGTGAAGCTTTCTTT.

This clone appeared a few times. The V and J genes are TRBV10-3 and TRBJ1-5; TRBD1 matches 9 bases. The CDR3 is 15 residues long. V trimming: 4 bases; J trimming: 10 bases; junction bases outside the gene matches: 11. Germline loops: CDR1 ENHRY, CDR2 SYGVKD. The CDR3 is CAISGGSGTGYPQHF. The CDR3 DNA reads TGTGCCATCAGTGGGGGCTCCGGGACAGGGTACCCCCAGCATTTT.

The chain has TRBV6-5 and TRBJ2-1, with TRBD1 identical over 12 bases. V shed 10 bases and J 5 bases; nucleotides not matched to a gene: 6. The CDR3 covers 14 residues. The germline V gene encodes CDR1 MNHEY and CDR2 SVGAGI. DNA of the CDR3: TGTGCCACCGACCGGGACAGGGGGCACAATGAGCAGTTCTTC. It yields the protein CATDRDRGHNEQFF.

The rearrangement uses TRBV4-3 and TRBJ1-2; 7 nucleotides agree with TRBD1. V dropped 5 bases and J dropped 4; count of bases not matched to a gene: 4. The CDR3 consists of 13 residues. Per germline, CDR1 LGHNA and CDR2 YSLEER. CDR3 in amino acids: CASSKGQLYGYTF. The DNA for the CDR3 is TGCGCCAGCAGCAAGGGACAGCTCTATGGCTACACCTTC.

This clone occurred a few times. V usage is TRBV6-5 and J usage is TRBJ1-6; the D gene is possibly TRBD1 (5 bases). There are 15 residues in the CDR3. Germline V gene sequence: CDR1 MNHEY, CDR2 SVGAGI. V was cut by 0 bases and J by 9 bases, with 12 bases left in between. CDR3 residues: CASSYSNKGSSPLHF. In DNA, the CDR3 is TGTGCCAGCAGTTACTCGAATAAGGGGAGTTCACCCCTCCACTTT.

The chain has TRBV7-2 and TRBJ2-1; 13 nucleotides agree with TRBD2. The CDR3 is 19 residues long. The germline V gene has CDR1 SGHTA and CDR2 FQGNSA. With V trimmed by 2 bases and J by 0 bases, 7 bases remained unmatched. The CDR3 loop is CASSLLRLAGGGSYNEQFF. Here the CDR3 DNA reads TGTGCCAGCAGCTTACTTCGACTAGCGGGGGGAGGCTCCTACAATGAGCAGTTCTTC.

This clone was found once. The chain couples TRBV6-5 to TRBJ1-1; D unresolved. The V end lost 2 bases, the J end lost 3 bases, and 13 bases lay between the germline ends. The CDR3 sequence is 15 residues long. Germline CDR1 is MNHEY and CDR2 is SVGAGI. This CDR3 is CASSYRAPPYTEAFF. The CDR3 DNA reads as TGTGCCAGCAGTTACCGGGCCCCGCCGTACACTGAAGCTTTCTTT.